These 17 T cell receptor beta chains were all obtained from the same sample, sequenced in a study of T cells and Merkel cell carcinoma outcomes (dated by TCRdb to between 2020 and 2021). The library relied on the immunoSEQ multiplex PCR assay. The table was pulled from immuneACCESS by TCRdb, which kept in-frame rearrangements only. Such tables lose some clones; where checked, under half of the loss comes from unresolved V genes, and the rest has no known cause. The sample data list 14,000 or so clones, and roughly 89% of these were observed just once. The top ten clonotypes cover 1.5% to 2.5% of the sample. The specimen sequenced was tumor tissue from Merkel cell carcinoma. These receptor sequences come from a human donor with Merkel cell carcinoma.

The chain couples TRBV7-9 to TRBJ2-1; 7 bases fit TRBD2. The V gene end was trimmed by 2 bases and the J gene end by 8 bases; junction bases not matched to a gene: 6. This CDR3 is 14 amino acids long. CDR1 is SEHNR, CDR2 FQNEAQ, per germline (reference sequence). DNA for the CDR3: TGTGCCAGCAGCTTAAAGGGAGGGCCCGATGAGCAGTTCTTC. Translated, it gives CASSLKGGPDEQFF.

The rearrangement links TRBV2 to TRBJ1-1, with a possible D match to TRBD1 (5 bases). V lost 4 bases and J 1 base, leaving 10 bases between the germline ends. CDR1 and CDR2 (germline): SNHLY, FYNNEI. The CDR3 runs 14 residues. CDR3 sequence reads: CASSVEGRNTEAFF. The CDR3 DNA sequence: TGTGCCAGCAGTGTGGAGGGGCGGAACACTGAAGCTTTCTTT. The whole variable domain, filled in from reference TRBV2 and TRBJ1-1, reads EPEVTQTPSHQVTQMGQEVILRCVPISNHLYFYWYRQILGQKVEFLVSFYNNEISEKSEIFDDQFSVERPDGSNFTLKIRSTKLEDSAMYFCASSVEGRNTEAFFGQGTRLTVV.

This clone has a single count. The rearrangement joins TRBV28 to TRBJ1-2; D is possibly TRBD1 (5 bases). Per germline, CDR1 MDHEN and CDR2 SYDVKM. V lost 3 bases and J 8 bases, leaving 16 bases between the germline ends. This CDR3 region has 14 residues. CDR3 region: CASSFGAELGGYTF. CDR3 coding DNA: TGTGCCAGCAGTTTCGGGGCTGAGCTTGGAGGCTACACCTTC.

CDR3 sequence (DNA): TGTGCCAGCAGCTTGGCGGGGGGGCGGTTGAACACTGAAGCTTTCTTT. Protein product: CASSLAGGRLNTEAFF. V is TRBV5-6 and J is TRBJ1-1; D might be TRBD1 (6 bases). Germline values: CDR1 SGHDT, CDR2 YYEEEE. Between the trimmed V and J ends, which lost 0 bases and 0 bases, there was a span of 12 bases. The CDR3 is 16 residues long.

A few counts support this clone. The genes are TRBV7-2 and TRBJ2-3, with TRBD2 identical over 8 bases. Per germline, CDR1 SGHTA and CDR2 FQGNSA. This CDR3 has 14 amino acids. The V gene end was trimmed by 5 bases and the J gene end by 6 bases; junction bases not matched to a gene: 7. The chain's CDR3 is CASSGGAGEDTQYF. CDR3 bases: TGTGCCAGCAGCGGGGGAGCGGGAGAGGATACGCAGTATTTT.

This chain links TRBV28 with TRBJ1-2; tentative D call: TRBD1 (6 bases). Between the trimmed V and J ends, which lost 6 bases and 8 bases, there was a span of 16 bases. The CDR3 contains 13 residues. Germline-derived CDR1 and CDR2 are MDHEN and SYDVKM. DNA for the CDR3: TGTGCCAGCAGGCTCGAGGGGGTGGGGGGCTACACCTTC. Residues: CASRLEGVGGYTF.

This clone was counted once. V usage is TRBV4-1 and J usage is TRBJ2-1; 11 bases fit TRBD2. Germline CDR1 reads MGHRA; CDR2 reads YSYEKL. The CDR3 spans 16 residues. V shed 1 base and J 7 bases; nucleotides not matched to a gene: 6. This CDR3 is CASSQGIAGGLNEQFF. DNA of the CDR3: TGCGCCAGCAGCCAAGGGATAGCGGGAGGGTTGAATGAGCAGTTCTTC.

V and J are TRBV4-2 and TRBJ1-1; D remains unclear. Germline V CDR1 and CDR2: LGHNA, YNFKEQ. V was trimmed by 1 base and J by 0 bases, leaving 9 bases between them. The CDR3 consists of 15 residues. CDR3 DNA: TGTGCCAGCAGCCAAGTTTCGCGGGTGAACACTGAAGCTTTCTTT. Translated, it gives CASSQVSRVNTEAFF.

The chain recombines TRBV4-3 with TRBJ2-3, with 10 bases identical to TRBD2. This CDR3 spans 16 amino acids. With V trimmed by 4 bases and J by 4 bases, 8 bases remained unmatched. Germline lookup yields CDR1 LGHNA and CDR2 YSLEER. This chain's CDR3 is CASSRLAGAQPDTQYF. CDR3 DNA: TGCGCCAGCAGCCGTCTAGCGGGAGCTCAGCCAGATACGCAGTATTTT.

This clone was seen just once. The chain couples TRBV29-1 to TRBJ2-3; possibly TRBD2 for D (5 bases). The CDR3 is 14 residues long. The V and J ends lost 2 bases and 1 base respectively, with 10 bases between them. Looked up from germline, CDR1 is SQVTM and CDR2 is ANQGSEA. CDR3 DNA sequence: TGCAGCGTTGAATGGGTCGGGGGCACAGATACGCAGTATTTT. Translation: CSVEWVGGTDTQYF.

This chain uses TRBV27 with TRBJ2-7, with 7 bases aligning to TRBD2. Trimming took 3 bases from V and 3 from J; bases not matched to a gene: 14. The germline CDR1 and CDR2 sequences are MNHEY and SMNVEV (reference sequence). The CDR3 extends over 17 amino acids. In DNA, the CDR3 is TGTGCCAGCAGTTTTTCACGGCGGGAGAATTTGTACTACGAGCAGTACTTC. Translating it yields CASSFSRRENLYYEQYF.

The chain recombines TRBV18 with TRBJ1-1; D call uncertain. Trimming removed 0 bases at V and 2 bases at J, with 10 bases between. The CDR3 runs to 15 residues. Per the germline V gene, CDR1 is KGHSH and CDR2 is LQKENI. The CDR3 sequence: CASSPPSQANTEAFF. The DNA of the CDR3 is TGTGCCAGCTCACCACCGAGCCAGGCCAACACTGAAGCTTTCTTT.

The chain links TRBV5-1 to TRBJ2-2; TRBD2 agrees at 12 bases. V shed 4 bases and J 8 bases; nucleotides not matched to a gene: 12. The CDR3 has 17 amino acids. Germline values: CDR1 SGHRS, CDR2 YFSETQ. Here the CDR3 reads CASSANPGLAGAGELFF. CDR3 DNA: TGCGCCAGCAGCGCTAATCCGGGACTAGCGGGCGCGGGGGAGCTGTTTTTT.

The chain is built from TRBV23-1 and TRBJ2-7, with a weak D call TRBD1 (6 bases). TRBV23-1 is known as an ORF, though its function is uncertain. The CDR3 has 16 amino acids. V lost 0 bases and J 0 bases, leaving 12 bases between the germline ends. The CDR3 protein is CASSQSQGLSSYEQYF. The CDR3, as DNA: TGCGCCAGCAGTCAATCCCAGGGGCTTAGCTCCTACGAGCAGTACTTC.

This sequence joins TRBV2 and TRBJ2-5; possible D gene TRBD1, 5 bases. The germline CDR1 and CDR2 sequences are SNHLY and FYNNEI. The germline V and J ends were trimmed by 7 bases and 5 bases, with 20 bases remaining between them. The CDR3 is 15 amino acids. DNA for the CDR3: TGTGCCAGCAATCAAATGGGGCTAACGCGTGAGACCCAGTACTTC. This translates into CASNQMGLTRETQYF.

The CDR3 spells CASSLREYTQYF. The CDR3 DNA sequence: TGTGCCAGCAGCTTACGAGAATATACGCAGTATTTT. The chain combines TRBV7-8 with TRBJ2-3, with no clear D. The CDR3 sequence is 12 residues long. Trimming removed 2 bases from V and 7 bases from J, with 7 bases in between. The germline V gene encodes CDR1 SGHVS and CDR2 FQNEAQ.

This chain uses TRBV7-3 with TRBJ1-4; D is undetermined. The CDR3 has 13 residues. Germline V CDR1 and CDR2: SGHTA, FQGTGA. The germline V and J ends were trimmed by 2 bases and 7 bases, with 8 bases remaining between them. CDR3 in DNA: TGTGCCAGCAGCTTAGGGGTCGGTGAAAAACTGTTTTTT. This translates into CASSLGVGEKLFF.